The rows below give T cell receptor beta chains drawn from one sample of a study of T cell changes during pregnancy in multiple sclerosis. Sequencing was performed with immunoSEQ multiplex PCR; in TCRdb, only in-frame clones are kept and a portion is missing. The sample contains 55,000 or so clones, approximately 90% of which appear only once. The sequencing used CD4+ T cells from peripheral blood mononuclear cells, collected after pregnancy. The receptors were gathered from a female donor with multiple sclerosis, enrolled in a pregnancy study. The CDR3 runs from the conserved cysteine through the conserved F or W. The D gene is left open where the match is weak. Clone sizes are given selectively: once, few, many, or a class where the clone is expanded.

V	J	size	D	DNA	CDR3
TRBV7-3	TRBJ2-3	.	TRBD2	TGTGCCAGCAGCTTAGGTTGGCTAGCGGGGAGGTCAGATACGCAGTATTTT	CASSLGWLAGRSDTQYF
TRBV7-9	TRBJ1-2	.	.	TGTGCCAGCAGCTTAGAGGGGAACAGGGTAAATGGCTACACCTTC	CASSLEGNRVNGYTF
TRBV10-3	TRBJ1-2	.	TRBD1	TGTGCCATCAGGAAGGGACAGATCAACTATGGCTACACCTTC	CAIRKGQINYGYTF
TRBV7-2	TRBJ2-5	.	TRBD2	TGTGCCAGCAGCTTACACGCCTCAGCGGGGCGAGAGACCCAGTACTTC	CASSLHASAGRETQYF
TRBV6-1	TRBJ2-1	.	TRBD2	TGTGCCAGCAGGGGACTAGCGGACGTCTACAATGAGCAGTTCTTC	CASRGLADVYNEQFF
TRBV6-5	TRBJ2-7	.	TRBD2	TGTGCCAGCAGTTACTCGTCGACGGGGGGGACTTACGAGCAGTACTTC	CASSYSSTGGTYEQYF
TRBV5-6	TRBJ1-6	.	TRBD1	TGTGCCAGCAGCTTACGACAGGGGACAGGGAATTCACCCCTCCACTTT	CASSLRQGTGNSPLHF
TRBV30	TRBJ1-1	.	.	TGTGCCTGGAGCGGACAGACCAACACTGAAGCTTTCTTT	CAWSGQTNTEAFF
TRBV5-1	TRBJ1-5	.	TRBD1	TGCGCCAGCAGCCCGACCGACAGGGGAGGCAATCAGCCCCAGCATTTT	CASSPTDRGGNQPQHF
TRBV10-3	TRBJ2-1	.	TRBD2	TGTGCCATCAGTGAGTCGTACGCTAGCGGGGGGGCCGGTTATATTGAGCAGTTCTTC	CAISESYASGGAGYIEQFF
TRBV5-1	TRBJ1-1	.	TRBD1	TGCGCCAGCAGCTCCCGGACAGGGGGCAACACTGAAGCTTTCTTT	CASSSRTGGNTEAFF
TRBV7-9	TRBJ1-1	.	TRBD1	TGTGCCAGCAGCTCTCCGGGACAGGGTATGAACACTGAAGCTTTCTTT	CASSSPGQGMNTEAFF
TRBV7-9	TRBJ1-1	.	.	TGTGCCAGCAGTCCGTTACAGGGAACCACTGAAGCTTTCTTT	CASSPLQGTTEAFF
TRBV18	TRBJ2-2	.	TRBD1	TGTGCCAGCTCACCCAGACAGGGGGCGGACACCGGGGAGCTGTTTTTT	CASSPRQGADTGELFF
TRBV27	TRBJ2-7	.	TRBD1	TGTGCCAGCAGCTCCTTTGGACAGGGGAGTTCCTACGAGCAGTACTTC	CASSSFGQGSSYEQYF
TRBV7-6	TRBJ2-7	.	TRBD2	TGTGCCAGCAGCCTTAGCGGGGGGACCGGGATGGGCCACGAGCAGTACTTC	CASSLSGGTGMGHEQYF
TRBV2	TRBJ1-1	.	.	TGTGCCAGCAGTCACAGGGTTTCTGAAGCTTTCTTT	CASSHRVSEAFF
TRBV5-4	TRBJ2-1	.	.	TGTGCCAGCAGCCTACCCCAGGCTGCTGAGCAGTTCTTC	CASSLPQAAEQFF
TRBV7-3	TRBJ1-1	.	.	TGTGCCAGCAGCTTATCCCCCGGGACTCAAAACACTGAAGCTTTCTTT	CASSLSPGTQNTEAFF
TRBV4-1	TRBJ2-1	.	TRBD2	TGCGCCAGCAGCCAAGTGGTAGCGGGGGGGCGTATCGGGCAGTTCTTC	CASSQVVAGGRIGQFF
TRBV19	TRBJ1-5	.	TRBD1	TGTGCCAGTAGCGCTTTAGACAGGGTTAATCAGCCCCAGCATTTT	CASSALDRVNQPQHF
TRBV6-5	TRBJ1-1	.	TRBD1	TGTGCCAGCAGTTACTCGCCGACAGGGGTGGAAGAAGCTTTCTTT	CASSYSPTGVEEAFF
TRBV21-1	TRBJ2-2	.	.	TGTGCCAGCAGCAAAGCGGGACAGAACACCGGGGAGCTGTTTTTT	CASSKAGQNTGELFF
TRBV27	TRBJ2-7	.	TRBD2	TGTGCCAGCAGTTTACTGGGGGAGGGCGAGCAGTACTTC	CASSLLGEGEQYF
TRBV6-5	TRBJ1-1	.	TRBD1	TGTGCCAGCAGAGGGACAGCCAACACTGAAGCTTTCTTT	CASRGTANTEAFF
TRBV6-6	TRBJ1-5	.	.	TGTGCCAGCAGTGGGGGACGGGGGAATCAGCCCCAGCATTTT	CASSGGRGNQPQHF
TRBV7-8	TRBJ2-4	.	TRBD1	TGTGCCAGCAGCCCGAGACAGGGATCGAGGGTGGACATTCAGTACTTC	CASSPRQGSRVDIQYF
TRBV2	TRBJ2-7	.	.	TGTGCCAGCAGGGAGGGGTCCTACGAGCAGTACTTC	CASREGSYEQYF
TRBV5-4	TRBJ2-1	.	TRBD2	TGTGCCAGCAGCTTGGTGGCGGGGGGCCCTTACAATGAGCAGTTCTTC	CASSLVAGGPYNEQFF
TRBV7-9	TRBJ2-3	.	TRBD2	TGTGCCAGCAGCGCCCCAACCCAGCGGGGGGCCACAGATACGCAGTATTTT	CASSAPTQRGATDTQYF
TRBV7-9	TRBJ2-1	once	.	TGTGCCAGCAGCGGGGACTCGGATGAGCAGTTCTTC	CASSGDSDEQFF
TRBV6-5	TRBJ1-6	.	TRBD1	TGTGCCAGCAGTTACGTACAGGGGGCGCGAAATTCACCCCTCCACTTT	CASSYVQGARNSPLHF
TRBV30	TRBJ1-1	.	.	TGTGCCTGGGCAGGCCGCATGAACACTGAAGCTTTCTTT	CAWAGRMNTEAFF